These T cell receptor beta chains were read from a single sample in a study of tumor-infiltrating lymphocytes in localized non-small cell lung cancer. Libraries were prepared by immunoSEQ multiplex PCR; TCRdb keeps only in-frame clonotypes and omits some of them. The sample consists of more than 15,000 clones, almost 70% of them appearing once. The sample was lung tumor tissue. All receptors derive from a human donor with non-small cell lung cancer. Both conserved end residues are part of each CDR3. The order of the fields is clone size, J gene, D gene, V gene, CDR3 protein, CDR3 DNA. The D gene is left open where the match is weak. Some rows mark clone size as missing; the rest say once, few, many or name a class of expanded clone.

NA	TRBJ1-5	TRBD1	TRBV4-1	CASSQDLGQGIQPQHF	TGCGCCAGCAGCCAAGATTTGGGACAGGGGATTCAGCCCCAGCATTTT
NA	TRBJ2-1	NA	TRBV27	CASSLRTSGTNYNEQFF	TGTGCCAGCAGTTTACGCACAAGCGGGACAAACTACAATGAGCAGTTCTTC
few	TRBJ1-1	NA	TRBV6-1	CASRRAMNTEAFF	TGTGCCAGCAGGCGGGCTATGAACACTGAAGCTTTCTTT
once	TRBJ2-2	TRBD2	TRBV5-1	CASSLAVASGGLEVGGELFF	TGCGCCAGCAGCTTGGCCGTGGCTAGCGGGGGTCTAGAGGTGGGCGGGGAGCTGTTTTTT
NA	TRBJ2-1	NA	TRBV5-8	CASSLGTDPRSNEQFF	TGTGCCAGCAGCTTGGGGACGGACCCTAGATCCAATGAGCAGTTCTTC
NA	TRBJ1-2	NA	TRBV7-2	CASSARAGWDPYGYTF	TGTGCCAGCAGCGCTAGAGCAGGGTGGGATCCCTATGGCTACACCTTC
NA	TRBJ1-2	NA	TRBV7-9	CASSLQNYGYTF	TGTGCCAGCAGCTTGCAGAACTATGGCTACACCTTC
NA	TRBJ1-3	TRBD1	TRBV5-5	CASSSDLGQGASGNTIYF	TGTGCCAGCAGCTCCGATTTGGGACAGGGGGCTTCTGGAAACACCATATATTTT
NA	TRBJ2-1	TRBD2	TRBV9	CASSVDLHGTSFDNEQFF	TGTGCCAGCAGCGTCGACCTTCACGGGACTAGCTTCGACAATGAGCAGTTCTTC
NA	TRBJ2-6	NA	TRBV11-2	CASSQDGNRFNVLTF	TGCGCCAGCAGCCAAGATGGGAACCGTTTCAACGTCCTGACTTTC
once	TRBJ1-2	NA	TRBV7-9	CASSLGRTYGYTF	TGTGCCAGCAGCTTGGGAAGGACTTATGGCTACACCTTC
NA	TRBJ2-1	NA	TRBV7-9	CASSLGGPKREQFF	TGTGCCAGCAGCTTAGGGGGGCCGAAGCGTGAGCAGTTCTTC
NA	TRBJ1-3	NA	TRBV7-9	CASSSETDPGNTIYF	TGTGCCAGCAGCTCCGAGACAGATCCTGGAAACACCATATATTTT
NA	TRBJ1-1	NA	TRBV7-2	CASSFPLTMNTEAFF	TGTGCCAGCAGCTTTCCTTTGACCATGAACACTGAAGCTTTCTTT
few	TRBJ2-3	NA	TRBV6-1	CASSEAVLTSSDTQYF	TGTGCCAGCAGTGAAGCGGTCCTCACCTCGTCGGATACGCAGTATTTT
NA	TRBJ2-5	TRBD2	TRBV30	CAWSVLAGGTGETQYF	TGTGCCTGGAGTGTTTTAGCGGGGGGTACGGGAGAGACCCAGTACTTC
NA	TRBJ2-3	TRBD2	TRBV9	CASDSGNADTQYF	TGTGCCAGCGATAGCGGGAACGCAGATACGCAGTATTTT
once	TRBJ2-3	NA	TRBV4-2	CASSQDSVAHSSTDTQYF	TGTGCCAGCAGCCAAGACTCGGTGGCGCATTCTAGCACAGATACGCAGTATTTT
NA	TRBJ2-2	NA	TRBV7-9	CASRLGVAGELFF	TGTGCCAGCAGACTCGGAGTGGCCGGGGAGCTGTTTTTT
once	TRBJ1-1	NA	TRBV27	CASSLVVGTEAFF	TGTGCCAGCAGTTTAGTAGTGGGCACTGAAGCTTTCTTT
few	TRBJ1-1	NA	TRBV4-2	CASSQGQSEAFF	TGTGCCAGCAGCCAAGGTCAGTCTGAAGCTTTCTTT
NA	TRBJ2-2	NA	TRBV9	CASSKLRDPNTGELFF	TGTGCCAGCAGCAAGCTCAGGGACCCGAACACCGGGGAGCTGTTTTTT
NA	TRBJ1-5	TRBD1	TRBV6-5	CASSPGTGGRQPQHF	TGTGCCAGCAGTCCCGGGACAGGGGGCCGTCAGCCCCAGCATTTT
few	TRBJ1-5	TRBD1	TRBV2	CASSLQGAQHNQPQHF	TGTGCCAGCAGTCTACAGGGGGCTCAGCACAATCAGCCCCAGCATTTT
few	TRBJ2-2	TRBD2	TRBV7-3	CASSLGGGAVTGELFF	TGTGCCAGCAGCTTAGGCGGGGGGGCCGTAACCGGGGAGCTGTTTTTT
few	TRBJ2-3	NA	TRBV5-1	CASGPDSPTDTQYF	TGCGCCAGCGGACCGGACAGTCCCACAGATACGCAGTATTTT
few	TRBJ1-2	TRBD1	TRBV5-1	CASSVGGGGPYGYTF	TGCGCCAGCAGCGTAGGGGGCGGCGGGCCCTATGGCTACACCTTC
NA	TRBJ1-1	NA	TRBV11-2	CASSLGDNTFEAFF	TGTGCCAGCAGCTTGGGGGATAATACTTTTGAAGCTTTCTTT
NA	TRBJ1-2	TRBD1	TRBV19	CASSIQAGGNAGYTF	TGTGCCAGTAGTATACAGGCAGGGGGGAATGCCGGCTACACCTTC
NA	TRBJ1-2	TRBD1	TRBV27	CASSLERQGYGYTF	TGTGCCAGCAGTTTAGAGAGACAGGGTTATGGCTACACCTTC
NA	TRBJ1-2	NA	TRBV19	CASSAGITPYGYTF	TGTGCCAGTAGTGCAGGGATTACCCCGTATGGCTACACCTTC
NA	TRBJ1-1	TRBD1	TRBV7-3	CASSLRQGAKAFF	TGTGCCAGCAGCTTAAGACAGGGGGCGAAGGCTTTCTTT
NA	TRBJ2-3	NA	TRBV6-5	CASSRQTSTDTQYF	TGTGCCAGCAGCCGACAGACTAGCACAGATACGCAGTATTTT
NA	TRBJ2-1	NA	TRBV5-6	CASTLGGGPYNEQFF	TGTGCCAGCACCTTAGGAGGGGGACCTTACAATGAGCAGTTCTTC
NA	TRBJ2-3	TRBD2	TRBV5-8	CASSFGGTSVSTDTQYF	TGTGCCAGCAGCTTCGGAGGGACTAGCGTTTCTACAGATACGCAGTATTTT
NA	TRBJ2-5	NA	TRBV29-1	CSVLLRRVEETQYF	TGCAGCGTCCTGCTCCGCCGAGTGGAAGAGACCCAGTACTTC
NA	TRBJ1-1	TRBD1	TRBV30	CASAQGAAEAFF	TGTGCCAGCGCCCAGGGGGCCGCTGAAGCTTTCTTT
NA	TRBJ1-2	TRBD1	TRBV28	CASTTGGDRDNYGYTF	TGTGCCAGCACCACTGGAGGGGACAGGGATAACTATGGCTACACCTTC
few	TRBJ2-5	TRBD2	TRBV5-1	CASSVTLAGGEETQYF	TGCGCCAGCAGCGTCACCCTAGCGGGAGGGGAAGAGACCCAGTACTTC
NA	TRBJ2-7	NA	TRBV7-9	CASSLDGSSYEQYF	TGTGCCAGCAGCTTAGACGGGAGCTCCTACGAGCAGTACTTC